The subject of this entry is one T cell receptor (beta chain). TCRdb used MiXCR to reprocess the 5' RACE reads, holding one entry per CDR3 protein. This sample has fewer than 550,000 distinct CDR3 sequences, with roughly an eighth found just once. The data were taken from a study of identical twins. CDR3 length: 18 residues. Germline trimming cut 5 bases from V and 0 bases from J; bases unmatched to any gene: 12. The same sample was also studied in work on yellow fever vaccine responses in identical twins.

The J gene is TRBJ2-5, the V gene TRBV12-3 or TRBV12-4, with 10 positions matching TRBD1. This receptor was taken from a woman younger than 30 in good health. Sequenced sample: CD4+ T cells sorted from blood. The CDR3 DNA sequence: TGTGCCAGCAGTCCGACAGGGGGCGGAGGACTATACCAAGAGACCCAGTACTTC. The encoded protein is CASSPTGGGGLYQETQYF.